This passage covers 14 T cell receptor beta chains from one sample sequenced in a study of immune characterization of retroperitoneal liposarcoma (dated by TCRdb to the late 2010s). Library method: PCR. Data came from a NextSeq 500. TCRdb ran its own pipeline on the public reads, namely fastp trimming at Q25 and MiXCR clone calling, and kept in-frame beta chains. Each entry is one CDR3 protein sequence, shown with its most common DNA and genes. The sample records under 11,000 distinct CDR3 sequences, 25% to 35% of which are singletons. The ten largest make up less than 8.5% of the sample. The specimen sequenced was tumor tissue. The receptors originated from a male donor with retroperitoneal liposarcoma.

Notes on this clonotype: This may come from a read error, since a much larger clone is one base off. The chain carries TRBV7-6 and TRBJ2-1; TRBD2 is a possible D gene (7 bases). Judging by the DNA end, TRBJ2-5 fits better; the J call may be wrong. Germline-derived CDR1 and CDR2 are SGHVS and FNYEAQ. This CDR3 is built from 15 residues. Here the CDR3 reads CASSLDRGARETQYF. The CDR3 bases are TGTGCCAGCAGCTTAGATCGGGGGGCAAGGGAGACCCAGTACTTC.

The chain links TRBV27 to TRBJ2-3; D may be TRBD2 (6 bases). The CDR3 runs 12 residues. The germline CDR1 and CDR2 sequences are MNHEY and SMNVEV (reference sequence). The V gene lost 2 bases and the J gene lost 6 bases, with 6 bases spanning the gap. Written as DNA, the CDR3 is TGTGCCAGCAGTTTACGGGGGGATACGCAGTATTTT. Translated, it gives CASSLRGDTQYF.

In this sample, this clonotype turned up a few times. The chain uses TRBV6-6 and TRBJ2-3; TRBD2 matches 9 bases. V lost 0 bases and J lost 6; bases outside the gene matches: 10. CDR1 is MNHNY, CDR2 SVGAGI, per germline (reference sequence). This CDR3 is built from 17 residues. This chain's CDR3 is CASSYSRASGEADTQYF. In DNA form, the CDR3 reads TGTGCCAGCAGTTACTCTAGGGCTAGCGGGGAGGCGGATACGCAGTATTTT.

This clonotype occurred a few times. The chain has TRBV6-1 and TRBJ2-5; 9 bases agree with TRBD1. The J call is in doubt because the DNA end fits TRBJ2-4 better. There are 16 residues in the CDR3. Looked up from germline, CDR1 is MNHNS and CDR2 is SASEGT. CDR3 bases: TGTGCCAGCAGCCCTACAGGGGGCAGGGCCAAAAACATTCAGTACTTC. Protein product: CASSPTGGRAKNIQYF.

This chain joins TRBV27 and TRBJ1-6; 10 bases match TRBD1. The CDR3 totals 15 residues. Trimming cost V 5 bases and J 7 bases; bases outside gene matches: 5. Per germline, CDR1 MNHEY and CDR2 SMNVEV (reference sequence). CDR3 coding DNA: TGTGCCAGCAGTAGGGACAGGGGAGTCAATTCACCCCTCCACTTT. Its translation is CASSRDRGVNSPLHF.

The J gene is TRBJ2-2, the V gene TRBV19, with D perhaps given as TRBD1 or TRBD2 (6 bases each). CDR1 LNHDA and CDR2 SQIVND come from the germline V gene (reference sequence). Trimming stripped 7 bases from V and 2 bases from J, with 23 bases between. This CDR3 is built from 18 residues. CDR3 nucleotides: TGTGCCAGTACCTTAATGGGGGGCCGAGGGCGAAACACCGGGGAGCTGTTTTTT. It translates to CASTLMGGRGRNTGELFF.

This clonotype was detected a few times. The chain uses TRBV27 and TRBJ2-3; TRBD2 matches at 7 bases. V trimming: 6 bases; J trimming: 3 bases; junction bases outside the gene matches: 12. This CDR3 is 16 amino acids long. Per the germline V gene, CDR1 is MNHEY and CDR2 is SMNVEV (reference sequence). The CDR3 nucleotides are TGTGCCAGCAGCCCCCGGAGGGGCGGGGGTACAGATACGCAGTATTTT. Its protein is CASSPRRGGGTDTQYF.

This clonotype has a count of ten or more. The V gene is TRBV7-8, the J gene TRBJ2-4, with D perhaps matching TRBD1 (6 bases). The closer fit of TRBJ2-7 to the DNA end suggests the J call may be wrong. The CDR3 runs to 14 residues. Germline CDR1 SGHVS, CDR2 FQNEAQ. DNA for the CDR3: TGTGCCAGCAGCCCAGGGGACAAGCACTACGAGCAGTACTTC. Translation: CASSPGDKHYEQYF.

Remarks on this clonotype: With a much larger clone just one base away, this may be a read error. The gene calls are TRBV6-6 and TRBJ2-1, with TRBD2 matching over 7 bases. The J call may be faulty, since TRBJ2-7 better matches the DNA end. This CDR3 has 16 residues. Per the germline V gene, CDR1 is MNHNY and CDR2 is SVGAGI (reference sequence). The CDR3 loop is CASSSARGDYYNEQYF. CDR3 in DNA: TGTGCCAGCAGTTCCGCACGGGGGGACTACTACAATGAGCAGTACTTC.

This clonotype was seen at least ten times. The V and J genes are TRBV6-1 and TRBJ2-1; D ambiguous. The DNA end is more similar to TRBJ2-7, so the J call may be wrong. Germline V gene sequence: CDR1 MNHNS, CDR2 SASEGT. The CDR3 extends over 12 amino acids. DNA for the CDR3: TGTGCCAGCAGTCTATCTCTGCGCGAGCAGTACTTC. Protein product: CASSLSLREQYF.

By share, this clonotype ranks as medium-sized. CDR3 bases: TGTGCCAGCACAAGCTCGCTAGCGGGAGACAATGAGCAGTACTTC. Residues: CASTSSLAGDNEQYF. J is TRBJ2-1 and V is TRBV6-1; 10 bases are a match to TRBD2. The DNA end is a closer match to TRBJ2-7, so the J assignment may be wrong. This CDR3 has 15 amino acids. Looked up from germline, CDR1 is MNHNS and CDR2 is SASEGT.

This clonotype was counted between two and nine times. This chain connects TRBV12-3 or TRBV12-4 to TRBJ2-3, with 10 positions matching TRBD1. This CDR3 spans 15 amino acids. V was clipped by 3 bases and J by 0 bases; unmatched bases: 0. The CDR3 protein is CASSLGQGSTDTQYF. The CDR3 bases are TGTGCCAGCAGTTTGGGACAGGGGAGCACAGATACGCAGTATTTT.

This clonotype is medium-sized in the sample. The chain links TRBV7-2 to TRBJ1-2, with TRBD1 matching over 9 bases. With 6 bases clipped from V and 4 bases from J, the junction kept 9 bases outside the gene matches. Germline V CDR1 and CDR2: SGHTA, FQGNSA. The CDR3 is made up of 15 amino acids. CDR3 bases: TGTGCCAGCAGTCAAACAGGGGGCGCGAGCTATGGCTACACCTTC. This sequence encodes CASSQTGGASYGYTF.

This sequence joins TRBV24-1 and TRBJ1-5; D unclear. CDR3 length equals 15 residues. Germline V gene data show CDR1 as KGHDR and CDR2 as SFDVKD. Trimming shortened V by 5 bases and J by 0 bases, and 10 bases separated the two germline ends. For the CDR3, the DNA is TGTGCCACCAGTGGATTCACAGATAGCAATCAGCCCCAGCATTTT. Translation gives CATSGFTDSNQPQHF.